A selection of T cell receptor beta chains follows, all from one sample in a study of identical twins. One entry per CDR3 protein results from TCRdb running MiXCR on the 5' RACE reads. The sample lists 400,000 to 500,000 distinct CDR3 sequences; approximately 15% were seen once. The same sample was also studied in work on yellow fever vaccine responses in identical twins.

Sequences were obtained from CD4+ T cells sorted from blood. These receptors came from a young woman in good health. Each CDR3 is given with its conserved first and last residue. The D gene is left open where the match is weak. The listing skips clone size in some rows; elsewhere it reads once, few, many or a size class.

TGTGCCACCAGCAGAGATAGGGGTCTCGGGGCGAACACTGAAGCTTTCTTT,CATSRDRGLGANTEAFF,TRBV15,TRBJ1-1,.,.
TGCAGCGTTGACAGGGGGCTTTACAATGAGCAGTTCTTC,CSVDRGLYNEQFF,TRBV29-1,TRBJ2-1,many,TRBD1
TGTGCCAGCAGCCAAATATCCCAGGTTAATGAAAAACTGTTTTTT,CASSQISQVNEKLFF,TRBV3-1,TRBJ1-4,many,.
TGTGCCACCAGCAGAGATCGACACTGGGGGCAGTTCTTC,CATSRDRHWGQFF,TRBV15,TRBJ2-1,.,.
TGTGCCAGCAGCTTAGTACATCGCTACGAGCAGTACTTC,CASSLVHRYEQYF,TRBV7-2,TRBJ2-7,few,.
TGTGCCAGCAGCCCTTTTGTGAGCGCTGGGGTAGAAGAGACCCAGTACTTC,CASSPFVSAGVEETQYF,TRBV4-2,TRBJ2-5,.,.
TGTGCCAGCAGCACCGGGGCGGGAGGACTCACCGGGGAGCTGTTTTTT,CASSTGAGGLTGELFF,TRBV6-1,TRBJ2-2,few,TRBD2
TGCAGTGCCATGAGGGGGAGGGGCACAGATACGCAGTATTTT,CSAMRGRGTDTQYF,TRBV20-1,TRBJ2-3,few,.
TGCAGCGTTGAAGATAGGCGGGGGAGCTCCTACAATGAGCAGTTCTTC,CSVEDRRGSSYNEQFF,TRBV29-1,TRBJ2-1,few,TRBD2
TGTGCCATCAGTGATTCCCACAGGGCCGGTTACGAGCAGTACTTC,CAISDSHRAGYEQYF,TRBV10-3,TRBJ2-7,many,.
TGTGCCACCAGCAGAGATCGGGGCAGCACAGATACGCAGTATTTT,CATSRDRGSTDTQYF,TRBV15,TRBJ2-3,many,.
TGTGCCAGCAGCTTTTCCCGGGCCGGGAGCCAAGAGACCCAGTACTTC,CASSFSRAGSQETQYF,TRBV7-2,TRBJ2-5,.,.
TGTGCCATCAGGCCGGGACTATTGCGTTCCGATACGCAGTATTTT,CAIRPGLLRSDTQYF,TRBV10-3,TRBJ2-3,many,TRBD2
TGTGCCAGCAGTTTAAGGGAAGAGCAGTACTTC,CASSLREEQYF,TRBV12-3/TRBV12-4,TRBJ2-7,.,.
TGCAGTGCCGAACCCGGGACTTGGGGTAACGATGAGCAGTTCTTC,CSAEPGTWGNDEQFF,TRBV20-1,TRBJ2-1,.,.
TGTGCCAGCTCACCTCCGGTTGTAAAAGAGACCCAGTACTTC,CASSPPVVKETQYF,TRBV18,TRBJ2-5,.,.
TGCGCCAGCAGCCAAGAATATAAGGGACGGGGTCAAGAGACCCAGTACTTC,CASSQEYKGRGQETQYF,TRBV4-3,TRBJ2-5,few,.
TGTGCCAGCAGTGGAGGGGAGGTCACTGAAGCTTTCTTT,CASSGGEVTEAFF,TRBV25-1,TRBJ1-1,few,.
TGTGCCATCAACAGGGACAGGGGCTCCTACGAGCAGTACTTC,CAINRDRGSYEQYF,TRBV10-3,TRBJ2-7,few,TRBD1
TGTGCCAGCAGATGGGCGGGGGCAGATACGCAGTATTTT,CASRWAGADTQYF,TRBV6-2/TRBV6-3,TRBJ2-3,.,TRBD2
TGTGCCAGCAGTCCCCCGGGACTAGGCCGATCCGAGCAGTACTTC,CASSPPGLGRSEQYF,TRBV2,TRBJ2-7,few,TRBD2
TGTGCCAGCACCCGAGGGGACGGGACCTACGAGCAGTACTTC,CASTRGDGTYEQYF,TRBV2,TRBJ2-7,few,.
TGTGCCAGCAGCTACCGGGACTGGTCCTACAATGAGCAGTTCTTC,CASSYRDWSYNEQFF,TRBV7-2,TRBJ2-1,.,.
TGTGCCAGCAGCGGAAGGGGTAAGAACACTGAAGCTTTCTTT,CASSGRGKNTEAFF,TRBV11-1,TRBJ1-1,.,.
TGTGCCAGCAGCTTAATCCGGGACAGGGCAGACAATGAGCAGTTCTTC,CASSLIRDRADNEQFF,TRBV7-2,TRBJ2-1,.,TRBD1
TGCAGCGTTGACACAGGGGTCACAGATACGCAGTATTTT,CSVDTGVTDTQYF,TRBV29-1,TRBJ2-3,.,TRBD1